The present T cell receptor beta chain was sequenced within a study of OX40 agonist ivuxolimab in advanced cancers. The protocol was immunoSEQ multiplex PCR, while the TCRdb copy is restricted to in-frame clones and leaves out a portion. The sample yields under 25,000 clones, about four fifths seen once. The source of this sequence is an adult with an advanced solid tumor such as melanoma, head and neck, liver or kidney cancer. The material sequenced was CD4+ or CD8+ T cells sorted from blood, taken in a trial of the OX40 agonist ivuxolimab.

The CDR3 DNA reads TGCAGCGTTGACATGTGGGACAGCGGAACCTACGAGCAGTACTTC. Its protein is CSVDMWDSGTYEQYF. This chain uses TRBV29-1 with TRBJ2-7; TRBD1 matches at 7 bases. Trimming took 3 bases from V and 2 from J; bases not matched to a gene: 10. The CDR3 totals 15 residues. The germline CDR1 and CDR2 sequences are SQVTM and ANQGSEA.